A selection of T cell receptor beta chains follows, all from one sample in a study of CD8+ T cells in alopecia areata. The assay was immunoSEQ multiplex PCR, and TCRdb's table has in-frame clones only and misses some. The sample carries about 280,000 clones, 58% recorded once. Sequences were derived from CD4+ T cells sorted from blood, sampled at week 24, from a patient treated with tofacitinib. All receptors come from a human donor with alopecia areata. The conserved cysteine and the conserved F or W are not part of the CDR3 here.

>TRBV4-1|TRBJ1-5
ASSQAPDRALQPQH
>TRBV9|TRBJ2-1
ASSARNLANNEQF
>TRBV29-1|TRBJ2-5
SAVQGGLETQY
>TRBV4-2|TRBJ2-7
ASSQRTSYEQY
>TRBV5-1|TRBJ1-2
ASSRDGANYGYT
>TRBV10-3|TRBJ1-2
AISVQGAGANYGYT
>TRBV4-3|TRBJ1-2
ASSRTGGDYGYT
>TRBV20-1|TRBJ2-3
SAPKVSAQY
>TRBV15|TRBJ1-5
ATTAGGNQPQH
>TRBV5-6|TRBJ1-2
ASSLGTARGYT
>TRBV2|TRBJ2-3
ASSGAGGNTDTQY
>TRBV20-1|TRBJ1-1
SVDSNTEAF
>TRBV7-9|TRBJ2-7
ASSWGDRGNEQY
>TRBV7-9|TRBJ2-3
ASSPTGSTDTQY
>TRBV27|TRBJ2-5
ASKGWGQETQY
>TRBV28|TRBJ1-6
ASNPKRWGTLH
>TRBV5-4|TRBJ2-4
ASRDYRDDIQY
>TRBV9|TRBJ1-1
ASSVVGFGTEAF
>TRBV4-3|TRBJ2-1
ASSLMGTRDYNEQF
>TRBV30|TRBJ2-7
AWSDQTGRYEQY
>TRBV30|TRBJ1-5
AWSRTGPSNQPQH
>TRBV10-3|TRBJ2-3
AIREDRGGDTQY
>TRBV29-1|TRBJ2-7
SVEAPGEQY
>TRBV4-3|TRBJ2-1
ASSQDSNRILNNEQF
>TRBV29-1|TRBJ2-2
SVEVGRNTGELF
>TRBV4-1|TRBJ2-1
ASSQALAAAEQF
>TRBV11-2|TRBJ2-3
ASRSIRENTQY